This is a list of T cell receptor beta chains from one sample in a study of T cells in Graves' hyperthyroidism and ophthalmopathy. TCRdb reanalysed the multiplex PCR reads using MiXCR and keeps one entry per CDR3 protein. In the table there are roughly 570,000 distinct CDR3 sequences, roughly 50% of which are singletons. The specimen sequenced was peripheral blood or thyroid tissue (not recorded which). The receptors derive from an adult woman with Graves' disease, either hyperthyroidism or ophthalmopathy (not recorded which). CDR3s leave out the opening cysteine and the closing phenylalanine or tryptophan.

TRBV2	TRBJ1-5	ASTGGVGQPQH
TRBV28	TRBJ1-6	ASSFPGDYNSPLH
TRBV19	TRBJ1-6	ASSMGGINSPLH
TRBV2	TRBJ2-7	ASTGTGNYEQY
TRBV20-1	TRBJ2-5	SARAAGTGTQY
TRBV20-1	TRBJ2-2	SAITSGSVGELF
TRBV5-4	TRBJ1-1	ASSLAGREGRTEAF
TRBV15	TRBJ1-6	ATSSSQSTPLH
TRBV7-9	TRBJ1-6	ASTRGQGNSPLH
TRBV24-1	TRBJ2-5	ATSDLMHGEETQY
TRBV25-1	TRBJ1-5	ASSPPGVQPQH
TRBV7-9	TRBJ1-4	ASSLGDRGRLEKLF
TRBV7-6	TRBJ1-3	ASGTGGRNTIY
TRBV9	TRBJ2-7	ASSSSWASSYEQY
TRBV4-1	TRBJ1-3	ASSAPGTRPGNTIY
TRBV24-1	TRBJ2-2	ATKGDLPGSGTGELF
TRBV10-2	TRBJ1-2	ASSETGFGYT
TRBV20-1	TRBJ2-3	SALGLDTQY
TRBV28	TRBJ1-1	ASSFGTVTEAF
TRBV10-2	TRBJ1-5	ASSEGGVFSNQPQH
TRBV5-5	TRBJ2-7	ASSLRFNSYEQY
TRBV20-1	TRBJ2-2	SARDRGTGGDVGELF
TRBV9	TRBJ2-7	ASRANPKTYEQY
TRBV10-3	TRBJ1-2	AISETGSSANYGYT
TRBV7-3	TRBJ2-2	ASSHHGLAGPGELF
TRBV13	TRBJ1-2	ASLDGLPSLGYT
TRBV7-6	TRBJ2-5	ASSLVVGAAETQY
TRBV5-1	TRBJ1-1	ASSNGRGYTEAF
TRBV25-1	TRBJ2-7	ASTRTGQGEQY
TRBV11-2	TRBJ2-7	ASRLSGTGVYEQY
TRBV13	TRBJ2-2	ASNVGNTGELS
TRBV6-5	TRBJ1-5	ASSRDVRNQPQH
TRBV2	TRBJ1-1	ASTGGSWAF
TRBV20-1	TRBJ1-2	SARGYT
TRBV29-1	TRBJ2-2	SVWDLYTGELF
TRBV29-1	TRBJ2-2	SLEGRGTAGELF
TRBV15	TRBJ1-2	ATSSGGGGNT
TRBV2	TRBJ2-7	ASSPGLRAGKQY
TRBV7-2	TRBJ1-4	ASSPFMVGSEKLF
TRBV14	TRBJ1-3	ASSPKVGLAGNTIY
TRBV20-1	TRBJ2-6	SATGTGGTGANVLT
TRBV7-9	TRBJ2-7	AGGGGSSYEQY
TRBV29-1	TRBJ1-1	SAHRGGKAF
TRBV19	TRBJ1-5	ASSLVTGQGHQPQH
TRBV2	TRBJ2-3	ASIQEGTYRTDTQY
TRBV27	TRBJ1-1	ASNWILDPYQPAF
TRBV7-9	TRBJ2-2	ASSLDPGGFLRELF
TRBV25-1	TRBJ1-4	ASRRDRSTSEKLF
TRBV5-1	TRBJ2-7	ASSWGLVEQY
TRBV7-9	TRBJ2-3	ASSRQSDTQY
TRBV7-2	TRBJ1-5	ASSIGGQGNQPQH